This T cell receptor beta chain was sequenced for a study of CD8+ T cells in alopecia areata. Turning to the study itself: Treated individuals took tofacitinib by mouth, 5 to 10 mg twice daily. The study, taken as a whole, reports: Both scalp clonality and the expanded CD8+ clones among the top 100 showed a significant decrease with tofacitinib. Scalp samples also contribute reads from the resident alphabeta T cells found in normal skin.

This CDR3 contains 14 residues. Germline lookup yields CDR1 MGHRA and CDR2 YSYEKL. Losses at the gene ends were 4 bases for V and 5 bases for J; bases not matched to a gene: 4. cDNA serving as the sequencing template came from extracted, reverse transcribed RNA. Produced via immunoSEQ multiplex PCR; TCRdb's table is partial and in-frame only. The sample carries some 120,000 clones, over 60% recorded once. Treatment meaning: oral pan-JAK inhibitor, 5-10 mg twice daily. Isolation of CD4+ and CD8+ T cells from PBMCs was achieved by sorting. Details on this clone: Its target is unknown.

The sample consisted of CD4+ T cells sorted from blood, taken at week 4, from a patient treated with tofacitinib. The chain employs TRBV4-1 and TRBJ1-5; TRBD1 matches 8 bases. The sequence was obtained from a human donor with alopecia areata. DNA for the CDR3: TGCGCCAGCAGCCCGACAGGGGTAGATCAGCCCCAGCATTTT. It translates to CASSPTGVDQPQHF.